Sequencing of this T cell receptor (beta chain) was carried out in a study of T cell responses to AZD1222 COVID-19 vaccine. Broader study findings: Most donors were white British and more were female, and clonal diversity was possibly underestimated.

Sequenced by immunoSEQ multiplex PCR; TCRdb stores in-frame clones only, minus some. The data contain 75,000 to 95,000 clones, about 92% of them singletons. Trimming pared 2 bases from V and 1 base from J, leaving 5 bases between. Germline lookup yields CDR1 SEHNR and CDR2 FQNEAQ (reference sequence). The CDR3 loop spans 13 amino acids. Comments on this clone: Its antigen is as yet unknown.

The sequence derives from an adult in good health. The chain links TRBV7-9 to TRBJ1-1; D gene unclear. Sequencing used peripheral blood, obtained on day 0 of AZD1222 vaccination. CDR3 DNA: TGTGCCAGCAGCTTAACAGCGAACACTGAAGCTTTCTTT. Translation gives CASSLTANTEAFF.